In this sample, the clone carrying this T cell receptor beta chain turned up many times. Antigen unknown. A single record per CDR3 protein comes from TCRdb applying MiXCR to the 5' RACE reads. The sample gives 250,000 to 350,000 distinct CDR3 sequences, roughly 9% of which show up once; about 7.1% is in the top ten. Germline V gene lookup returns CDR1 SGHTA and CDR2 FQGNSA. V was shortened by 5 bases and J by 7 bases, with 12 bases between the two germline ends. This CDR3 spans 14 amino acids. The data belong to a study of identical twins. Study-wide points: Invariant T cells like MAIT and iNKT could partly confound the zero-insertion analyses. For monozygotic twins, models underestimated out-of-frame TCR alpha sharing. There were fewer insertions in abundant cord blood beta clonotypes, but memory repertoires showed no such pattern.

No donor was unhealthy or non-Caucasian. This sample also belongs to another study, concerning yellow fever vaccine responses in identical twins.

This sequence joins TRBV7-2 and TRBJ1-6, with D perhaps TRBD1 (5 bases). This TCR was recovered from a woman aged 18-29 years in good health. The sample taken for sequencing was CD8+ T cells sorted from blood. The CDR3 nucleotides are TGTGCCAGCAGCCACGGGACGGGGAATTCACCCCTCCACTTT. It translates to CASSHGTGNSPLHF.